This T cell receptor beta chain was recorded in a study of shared clonotypes between healthy human individuals. On the study more broadly: Donors consisted of a couple of women and three men between 18 and 49.

About this clone: Its target is not known.

Findings and caveats of the study: Tissues were not sampled, only blood, and their repertoires likely differ. Among the subsets, naive ones generally showed larger estimated richness than memory ones.

As originally analysed: Filtering of immunoSEQ junctional sequences could not match full-length read filtering. The table came from immunoSEQ multiplex PCR; TCRdb's copy has only in-frame clones and leaves some out. Clone size and the V and J calls come from that table; the DNA yielded D and trimming. Of millions of clones in the sample, 85% to 95% were seen once. Germline CDR1 is SGHTA and CDR2 is FQGNSA. This CDR3 is built from 15 residues. V lost 1 base, J lost 7 bases, and 13 bases lay in between. This sequence originates from a man younger than 35 in good health. V gene TRBV7-2 combines with J gene TRBJ1-4, with TRBD1 as a possible D gene (6 bases). Sequenced: naive CD4+ T cells sorted from blood. The subset is: CD45RA+ positively selected. The CDR3: CASSLGWGGFEKLFF. For the CDR3, the DNA is TGTGCCAGCAGCTTAGGGTGGGGGGGCTTTGAAAAACTGTTTTTT.